Shown below are 8 T cell receptor beta chains from a single sample sequenced in a study of T cells of healthy individuals. TCRdb analysed the 5' RACE reads with MiXCR anew, one entry per CDR3 protein. The table includes some 82,000 distinct CDR3 sequences, roughly 5% detected once. The receptors were gathered from a female donor in good health.

For the CDR3, the DNA is TGTGCCAGCAGCTTAGCCGGAGTATTGGTCTACGAGCAGTACTTC. Encoded protein: CASSLAGVLVYEQYF. The V gene is TRBV7-2, the J gene TRBJ2-7; no reliable D call. Trimming left V 0 bases short and J 3 bases short, with 12 bases between. Germline V gene lookup returns CDR1 SGHTA and CDR2 FQGNSA. CDR3 length equals 15 residues.

This clonotype has a count of ten or more. This chain connects TRBV30 to TRBJ1-1; D remains ambiguous. V was shortened by 0 bases and J by 1 base, with 9 bases between the two germline ends. The CDR3 is made up of 14 amino acids. Germline CDR1 and CDR2: GTSNPN and SVGIG (reference sequence). This CDR3 is CAWSVSLGNTEAFF. For the CDR3, the DNA is TGTGCCTGGAGTGTATCGCTGGGGAACACTGAAGCTTTCTTT. Using reference TRBV30 and TRBJ1-1 for the parts outside the CDR3, the full variable domain is SQTIHQWPATLVQPVGSPLSLECTVEGTSNPNLYWYRQAAGRGLQLLFYSVGIGQISSEVPQNLSASRPQDRQFILSSKKLLLSDSGFYLCAWSVSLGNTEAFFGQGTRLTVV.

This clonotype was seen at least ten times. The chain couples TRBV20-1 to TRBJ2-1; no clear D. This CDR3 contains 14 residues. Germline V CDR1 and CDR2: DFQATT, SNEGSKA (reference sequence). In DNA form, the CDR3 reads TGCACATCCAGCAAAGCGAATTCCTACAATGAGCAGTTCTTC. Translation: CTSSKANSYNEQFF.

This clonotype turned up a few times. The V gene is TRBV9, the J gene TRBJ1-3; 9 bases line up with TRBD1. J gave up 8 bases and V 0 bases, and 6 bases lay outside the gene matches. The CDR3 has 15 residues. Germline V gene data show CDR1 as SGDLS and CDR2 as YYNGEE. Here the CDR3 DNA reads TGTGCCAGCAGCGTAGCTGGGGGACAGGGTGACACCATATATTTT. Translation: CASSVAGGQGDTIYF. Together with reference TRBV9 and TRBJ1-3, the CDR3 gives the full variable domain: DSGVTQTPKHLITATGQRVTLRCSPRSGDLSVYWYQQSLDQGLQFLIQYYNGEERAKGNILERFSAQQFPDLHSELNLSSLELGDSALYFCASSVAGGQGDTIYFGEGSWLTVV.

This clonotype has at least ten counts. This rearrangement joins TRBV20-1 to TRBJ1-1; D unresolved. V was pared by 0 bases and J by 8 bases, with 13 bases between. Germline V gives CDR1 DFQATT, CDR2 SNEGSKA (reference sequence). This CDR3 region has 13 residues. Here the CDR3 DNA reads TGCAGTGCTAGAGAAGATCATGGCCGGGAAGCTTTCTTT. Protein product: CSAREDHGREAFF.

This clonotype was seen repeatedly, ten times or more. This sequence joins TRBV20-1 and TRBJ1-1; no clear D. With 0 bases removed from V and 8 bases from J, the gap between germline ends came to 10 bases. In germline, CDR1 is DFQATT, CDR2 SNEGSKA (reference sequence). The CDR3 contains 12 residues. DNA of the CDR3: TGCAGTGCTAGAGATCGTATCCGGGAAGCTTTCTTT. Translating it yields CSARDRIREAFF.

In its sample, this clonotype was seen many times. The chain recombines TRBV13 with TRBJ2-6; D unresolved. CDR3 length equals 15 residues. Germline CDR1 PRHDT, CDR2 FYEKMQ (reference sequence). Trimming shortened V by 5 bases and J by 4 bases, and 12 bases separated the two germline ends. The DNA of the CDR3 is TGTGCCAGCAGCCCTGCCGGCGAGGGGGCCAACGTCCTGACTTTC. Translated, it gives CASSPAGEGANVLTF.

In this sample, this clonotype turned up a few times. The chain is built from TRBV7-2 and TRBJ2-7; 7 bases line up with TRBD2. Trimming cost V 7 bases and J 3 bases; bases outside gene matches: 15. The CDR3 length is 16 residues. CDR1 SGHTA and CDR2 FQGNSA come from the germline V gene. The CDR3 is CASTSSGGAGSYEQYF. The CDR3, as DNA: TGTGCCAGCACCTCTAGCGGAGGAGCGGGAAGCTACGAGCAGTACTTC.